This T cell receptor (beta chain) was sequenced during a study of metastatic and nonmetastatic thyroid tumors. About the research overall: The study looked at repertoires side by side in blood and in tumor or nodule tissue from malignant and benign thyroid patients.

This clone appeared many times. Nobody among the patients had been given any treatment before thyroid surgery. Germline-derived CDR1 and CDR2 are DFQATT and SNEGSKA (reference sequence). Trimming cost V 5 bases and J 8 bases, with 12 bases left between them. This CDR3 contains 11 residues. MiXCR was used by TCRdb to re-call the PCR reads. Of 20,000 to 25,000 clones listed, around a fifth were seen once; the top ten hold about 4.2%. The source of this sequence is a male donor with papillary thyroid cancer or a benign thyroid nodule (not recorded which). Some clones in this sample may be carry-over from other donors' samples. J is TRBJ1-2 and V is TRBV20-1; D gene ambiguous. The sequencing input was blood. The CDR3 DNA follows: TGCAGTGCTCCCTCCCTGGTAGGCTACACCTTC. Its protein product is CSAPSLVGYTF.